Listed below are T cell receptor beta chains from one sample, sequenced in a study of cytomegalovirus exposure and HLA in healthy donors. Assay: immunoSEQ multiplex PCR; the TCRdb copy retains only in-frame clones and omits some. The sample lists fewer than 200,000 clones, approximately 78% occurring once. The sequenced sample consisted of PBMCs. The source is a girl aged 2 to 10 in good health and CMV-seropositive. Each CDR3 is given with its conserved first and last residue. Fields, in order: V gene, J gene, clone size, D gene, CDR3 DNA, CDR3 protein. The D gene is left open where the match is weak. The size field is filled for only some rows; it gives once, few, many or a size class.

>TRBV4-1|TRBJ2-7|-|TRBD1
TGCGCCAGCAGTCGAACTAGCAACAGGGGGGAGAACGAGCAGTACTTC
CASSRTSNRGENEQYF
>TRBV2|TRBJ2-7|few|TRBD2
TGTGCCAGCAGAAATCCTGGGGAGGGTTCTGCCTACGAGCAGTACTTC
CASRNPGEGSAYEQYF
>TRBV5-4|TRBJ2-3|-|-
TGTGCCAGCAGCTTGGTACAGGGAATCTACACAGATACGCAGTATTTT
CASSLVQGIYTDTQYF
>TRBV30|TRBJ1-6|-|-
TGTGCCTGGCTACCGGGACACTATAATTCACCCCTCCACTTT
CAWLPGHYNSPLHF
>TRBV28|TRBJ1-1|-|-
TGTGCCAGCAGTTTACCTCAGGGGAGGAACACTGAAGCTTTCTTT
CASSLPQGRNTEAFF
>TRBV4-1|TRBJ2-7|-|TRBD2
TGCGCCAGCAGCCTAAAGTCGGCGGGAGGCCTCTACGAGCAGTACTTC
CASSLKSAGGLYEQYF
>TRBV4-1|TRBJ1-2|once|-
TGCGCCAGCAGCCAAGAGAACCTAGTAGCGGGCTACACCTTC
CASSQENLVAGYTF
>TRBV29-1|TRBJ1-2|-|-
TGCAGCGCTGCCCCCTTAAGACAGGTCGGGGGCTACACCTTC
CSAAPLRQVGGYTF
>TRBV6-1|TRBJ1-1|-|-
TGTGCCAGCAGTGTTAGCCCGACGGGGGGCACTGAAGCTTTCTTT
CASSVSPTGGTEAFF
>TRBV29-1|TRBJ2-1|-|TRBD2
TGCAGCGTTGTAGGCGGGGGGAATGAGCAGTTCTTC
CSVVGGGNEQFF
>TRBV28|TRBJ1-1|-|TRBD1
TGTGCCAGCAGTCTCAGACAGGGGTCGTTTGAAGCTTTCTTT
CASSLRQGSFEAFF
>TRBV2|TRBJ1-1|-|-
TGTGCCAGCGGCAGGGCAGACACTGAAGCTTTCTTT
CASGRADTEAFF
>TRBV28|TRBJ2-7|-|TRBD2
TGTGCCAGCAGTTTGAGGGGGCATGGACTAGCGGGAGAGGTCTACGAGCAGTACTTC
CASSLRGHGLAGEVYEQYF
>TRBV6-1|TRBJ2-5|-|-
TGTGCCAGCAGTGAACAGGTGCTGTACCAAGAGACCCAGTACTTC
CASSEQVLYQETQYF